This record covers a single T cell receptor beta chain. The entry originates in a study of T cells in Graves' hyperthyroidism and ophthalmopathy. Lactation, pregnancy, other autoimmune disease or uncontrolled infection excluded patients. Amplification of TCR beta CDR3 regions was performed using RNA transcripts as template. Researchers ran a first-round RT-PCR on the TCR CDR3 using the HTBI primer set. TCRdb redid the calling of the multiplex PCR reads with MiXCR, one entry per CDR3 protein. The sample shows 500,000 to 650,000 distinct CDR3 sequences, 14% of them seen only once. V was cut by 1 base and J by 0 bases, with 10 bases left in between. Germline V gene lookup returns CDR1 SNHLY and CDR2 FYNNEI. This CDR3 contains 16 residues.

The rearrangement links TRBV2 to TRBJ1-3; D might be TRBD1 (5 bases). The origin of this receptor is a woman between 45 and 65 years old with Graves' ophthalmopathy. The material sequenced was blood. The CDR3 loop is CASSEVGGRSGNTIYF. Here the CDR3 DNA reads TGTGCCAGCAGTGAAGTGGGGGGACGCTCTGGAAACACCATATATTTT.